This T cell receptor beta chain is from a study of shared clonotypes between healthy human individuals (dated by TCRdb to 2020 to 2022). Study-wide context: A few men and a couple of women, aged 18 to 49 years, made up the cohort. Per donor, three plates each were used for CD4 naive and CD4 memory, two for CD8 naive, and one for CD8 memory. The study deeply sequenced blood TCR repertoires of 5 or 6 healthy adults to estimate repertoire size and the extent of clonotype sharing between individuals. To increase sequencing depth and limit assay-specific biases, different laboratories used diverse techniques to prepare libraries and sequence TCR repertoires. Per donor, leukapheresis produced somewhere between about 0.8 and 9.5 billion PBMCs. General conclusions and limits of the study: Clonotypes shared by all four sorted-subset donors showed higher generation probabilities than non-shared clonotypes. Larger estimated clonotype richness was generally found for naive subsets than for memory subsets. Only blood was sampled, and tissue TCR repertoires likely differ from those in blood. The genetic and exposure-history diversity represented was limited by the small number of donors. When several donors were compared, the shared fraction of clonotypes was about 5% for naive CD4, approximately 3.3% for naive CD8, 2% to 2.5% for memory CD4, and 0.35% to 0.4% for memory CD8. Incomplete sequencing was indicated by rarefaction of sorted-subset datasets, despite the large sequencing depth. Based on pairwise subsampling, the degree of clonotype sharing among donors was expected to be affected by sequencing depth.

Using the deep immunoSEQ assay, multiplex PCR amplified TCR CDR3 regions from genomic DNA. For each cell subset, the extracted genomic DNA was distributed evenly across all wells of several immunoSEQ 96-well plates, and each plate served as one replicate. For sorted subsets, 150 to 250 ng genomic DNA, equal to tens of thousands of T cell genomes, was loaded into each replicate PCR. The purified libraries were quantified using a Qubit 3.0 fluorometer, sized with a Bioanalyzer 2100, and then quantified again using the KAPA Library Quantification kit. Each immunoSEQ 96-well plate was sequenced on its own single-read 150-cycle Illumina NextSeq 550 flow cell. The paper's processing steps were these. The immunoSEQ output contained only junctional sequences without quality scores, so filtering could not match that applied to full-length reads. To assign V/J genes and CDR3, sequences were annotated against IMGT germline references using PyIR, a Python wrapper for IgBLAST v1.9. Any read was removed if the V/J assignment was weak (E-value above 1e-6), the CDR3 was missing, or the read contained stop codons, out-of-frame junctions, or ambiguous translated residues. V3J clonotypes were defined by identical inferred V gene, J gene, and CDR3 amino acid sequence. The percentage overlap between two repertoires was calculated by dividing the number of shared unique clonotypes by the size of the smaller repertoire. Three approaches were used to assess repertoire richness: RTK rarefaction, the Chao1 estimator, and Recon v2.1 estimates of unobserved clonotypes. Generation probabilities were computed with OLGA for all TCRbeta clonotypes obtained by the gDNA method from several donors. Held by TCRdb, this immuneACCESS table contains in-frame sequences only and omits some clones. Under half of the omission traces to an unresolved V gene where checked; the cause of the rest is unknown. V and J calls and clone size follow that table, whereas D and trimming were derived from the DNA. The sample table contains a few million clones; only one count was recorded for 85% to 95% of them. Around 0.14% of the sample is in the top ten clones.

The germline V gene (reference sequence) provides CDR1 LNHDA and CDR2 SQIVND. Deletion took 5 bases off V and 5 bases off J, with a span of 15 bases between the germline ends. There are 14 amino acids in the CDR3, from cysteine to phenylalanine inclusive. Of all the DNA, just the CDR3 is kept, 42 bases in frame from base 1. Donors were healthy HIV-negative adults with no recently reported acute infections or vaccinations. Every donor was a Caucasian adult living in Nashville, Tennessee, USA. Magnetic negative selection was used to enrich CD4+ T cells, after which naive cells were positively selected on CD45RA and the negative fraction became the memory subset. Blood was collected by leukapheresis, and PBMCs were isolated by Ficoll-Histopaque density gradient centrifugation and then cryopreserved in liquid nitrogen vapor phase. Analytical flow cytometry was used to check the purity and quantity of each magnetically sorted T cell population. From each sorted fraction, genomic DNA was isolated and quantified by UV absorbance on a Nanodrop 2000c.

A note on this clone: Its antigen remains undetermined. One base away there is no much larger clone; base qualities are not given.

Sample: naive CD4+ T cells sorted from blood. Reading the label with the study, this specimen's cell subset or site is: CD45RA+ positively selected. The chain uses TRBV19 and TRBJ2-5; D gene: possibly TRBD1, on 6 matching bases. The TCR sequence derives from a young man in good health. The CDR3 in this case is CASSGAGASETQYF. DNA sequence: TGTGCCAGTAGTGGGGCAGGGGCAAGTGAGACCCAGTACTTC.